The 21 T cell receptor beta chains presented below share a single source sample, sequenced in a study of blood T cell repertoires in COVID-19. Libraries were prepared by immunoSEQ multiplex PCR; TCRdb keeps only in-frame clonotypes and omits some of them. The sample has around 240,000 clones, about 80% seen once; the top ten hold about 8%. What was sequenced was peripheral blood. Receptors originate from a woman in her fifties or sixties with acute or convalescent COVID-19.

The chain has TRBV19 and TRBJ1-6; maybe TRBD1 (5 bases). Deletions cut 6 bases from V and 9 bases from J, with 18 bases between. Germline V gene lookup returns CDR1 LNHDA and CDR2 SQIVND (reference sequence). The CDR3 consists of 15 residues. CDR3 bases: TGTGCCAGTAGAAAGGGGTTCAGGGATTCTTCACCCCTCCACTTT. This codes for CASRKGFRDSSPLHF.

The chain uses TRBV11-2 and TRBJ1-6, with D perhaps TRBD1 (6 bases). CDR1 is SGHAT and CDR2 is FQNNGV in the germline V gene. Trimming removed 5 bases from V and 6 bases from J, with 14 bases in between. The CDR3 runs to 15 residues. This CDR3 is CASSLLRGGNSPLHF. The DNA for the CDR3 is TGTGCCAGCAGCCTCCTCCGAGGGGGTAATTCACCCCTCCACTTT.

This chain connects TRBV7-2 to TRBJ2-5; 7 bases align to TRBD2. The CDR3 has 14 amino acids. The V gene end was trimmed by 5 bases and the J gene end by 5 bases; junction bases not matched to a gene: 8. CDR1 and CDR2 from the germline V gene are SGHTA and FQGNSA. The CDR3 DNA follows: TGTGCCAGCAGCGGGGGGGGAGGGATTGAGACCCAGTACTTC. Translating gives CASSGGGGIETQYF.

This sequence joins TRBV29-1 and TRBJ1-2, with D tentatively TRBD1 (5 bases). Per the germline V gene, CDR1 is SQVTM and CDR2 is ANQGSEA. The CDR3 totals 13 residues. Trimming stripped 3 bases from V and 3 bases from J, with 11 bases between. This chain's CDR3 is CSVEGRDHYGYTF. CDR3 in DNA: TGCAGCGTTGAGGGCAGGGATCACTATGGCTACACCTTC.

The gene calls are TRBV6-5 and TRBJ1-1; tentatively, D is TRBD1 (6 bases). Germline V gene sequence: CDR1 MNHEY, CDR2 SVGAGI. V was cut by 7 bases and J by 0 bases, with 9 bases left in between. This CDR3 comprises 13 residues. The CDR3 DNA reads TGTGCCAGCAACCGGGACATGAACACTGAAGCTTTCTTT. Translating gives CASNRDMNTEAFF.

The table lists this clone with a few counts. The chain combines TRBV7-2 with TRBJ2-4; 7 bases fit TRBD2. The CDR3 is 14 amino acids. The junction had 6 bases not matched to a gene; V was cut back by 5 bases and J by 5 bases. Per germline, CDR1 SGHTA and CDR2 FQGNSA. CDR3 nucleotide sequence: TGTGCCAGCAGCGGGGGGGGTAGCCAAAACATTCAGTACTTC. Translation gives CASSGGGSQNIQYF.

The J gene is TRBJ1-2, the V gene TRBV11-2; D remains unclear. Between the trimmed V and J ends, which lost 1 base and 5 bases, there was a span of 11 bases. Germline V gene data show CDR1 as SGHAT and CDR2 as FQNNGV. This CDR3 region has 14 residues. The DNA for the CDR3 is TGTGCCAGCAGCTTAGTTTCGGGTGTTTATGGCTACACCTTC. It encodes CASSLVSGVYGYTF.

The CDR3, as DNA: TGTGCCACCAGCAGAGATATCGGGCTAGCGGGGGCCCAGTACTTC. Translated, it gives CATSRDIGLAGAQYF. The rearrangement uses TRBV15 and TRBJ2-5, with TRBD2 matching over 10 bases. Trimming cost V 0 bases and J 9 bases; bases outside gene matches: 7. This CDR3 region has 15 residues. Germline-derived CDR1 and CDR2 are LNHNV and YYDKDF (reference sequence).

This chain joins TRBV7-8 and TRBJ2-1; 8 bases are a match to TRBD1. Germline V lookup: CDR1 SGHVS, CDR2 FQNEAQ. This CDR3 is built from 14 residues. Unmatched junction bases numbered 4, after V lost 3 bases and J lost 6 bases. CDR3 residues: CASSLDRALNEQFF. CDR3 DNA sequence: TGTGCCAGCAGCTTGGACAGGGCCCTCAATGAGCAGTTCTTC. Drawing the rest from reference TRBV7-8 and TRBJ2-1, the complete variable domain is GAGVSQSPRYKVAKRGQDVALRCDPISGHVSLFWYQQALGQGPEFLTYFQNEAQLDKSGLPSDRFFAERPEGSVSTLKIQRTQQEDSAVYLCASSLDRALNEQFFGPGTRLTVL.

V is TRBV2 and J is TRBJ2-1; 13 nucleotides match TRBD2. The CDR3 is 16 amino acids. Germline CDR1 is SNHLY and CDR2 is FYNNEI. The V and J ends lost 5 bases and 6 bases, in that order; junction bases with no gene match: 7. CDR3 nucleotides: TGTGCCAGCAGTCGCATCACTAGCGGGGGGGCCAATGAGCAGTTCTTC. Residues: CASSRITSGGANEQFF.

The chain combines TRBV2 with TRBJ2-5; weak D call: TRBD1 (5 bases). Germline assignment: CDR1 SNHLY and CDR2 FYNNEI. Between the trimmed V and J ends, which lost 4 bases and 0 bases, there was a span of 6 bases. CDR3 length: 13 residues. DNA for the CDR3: TGTGCCAGCAGTGTGGACAACCAAGAGACCCAGTACTTC. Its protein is CASSVDNQETQYF. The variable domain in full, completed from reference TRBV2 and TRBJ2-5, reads EPEVTQTPSHQVTQMGQEVILRCVPISNHLYFYWYRQILGQKVEFLVSFYNNEISEKSEIFDDQFSVERPDGSNFTLKIRSTKLEDSAMYFCASSVDNQETQYFGPGTRLLVL.

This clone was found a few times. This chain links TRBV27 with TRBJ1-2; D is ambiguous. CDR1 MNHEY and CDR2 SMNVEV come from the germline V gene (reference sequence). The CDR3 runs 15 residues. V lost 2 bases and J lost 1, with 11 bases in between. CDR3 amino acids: CASSLNPVLNYGYTF. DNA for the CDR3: TGTGCCAGCAGTTTAAACCCAGTGCTTAACTATGGCTACACCTTC.

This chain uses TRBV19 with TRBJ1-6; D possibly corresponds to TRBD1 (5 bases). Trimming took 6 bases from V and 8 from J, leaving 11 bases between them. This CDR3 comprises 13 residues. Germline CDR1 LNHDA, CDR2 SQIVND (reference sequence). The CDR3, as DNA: TGTGCCAGTAGACGGGGACTCGATTCACCCCTCCACTTT. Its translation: CASRRGLDSPLHF.

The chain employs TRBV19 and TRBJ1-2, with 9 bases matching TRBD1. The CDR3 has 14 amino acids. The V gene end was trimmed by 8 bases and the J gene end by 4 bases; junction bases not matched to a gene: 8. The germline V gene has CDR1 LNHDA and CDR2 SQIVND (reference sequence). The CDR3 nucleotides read TGTGCCAGTGGGTACAGGGGGCGCGCCTATGGCTACACCTTC. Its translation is CASGYRGRAYGYTF.

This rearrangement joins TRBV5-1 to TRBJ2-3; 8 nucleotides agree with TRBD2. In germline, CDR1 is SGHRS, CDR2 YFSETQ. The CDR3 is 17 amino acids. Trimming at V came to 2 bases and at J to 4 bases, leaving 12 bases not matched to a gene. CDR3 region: CASSFSLASGSADTQYF. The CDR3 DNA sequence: TGCGCCAGCAGCTTTTCGTTGGCTAGCGGGTCGGCAGATACGCAGTATTTT.

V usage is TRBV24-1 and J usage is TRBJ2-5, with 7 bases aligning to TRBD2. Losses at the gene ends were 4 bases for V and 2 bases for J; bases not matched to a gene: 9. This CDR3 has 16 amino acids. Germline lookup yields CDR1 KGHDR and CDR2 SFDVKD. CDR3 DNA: TGTGCCACCAGTGACCCGCGGGGGTTAGATCAAGAGACCCAGTACTTC. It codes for CATSDPRGLDQETQYF.

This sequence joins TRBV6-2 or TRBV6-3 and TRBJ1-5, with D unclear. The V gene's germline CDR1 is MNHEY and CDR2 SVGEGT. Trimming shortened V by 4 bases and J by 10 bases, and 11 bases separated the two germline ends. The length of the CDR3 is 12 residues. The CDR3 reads CASSFPFPPQHF. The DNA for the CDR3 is TGTGCCAGCAGTTTCCCGTTCCCTCCCCAGCATTTT.

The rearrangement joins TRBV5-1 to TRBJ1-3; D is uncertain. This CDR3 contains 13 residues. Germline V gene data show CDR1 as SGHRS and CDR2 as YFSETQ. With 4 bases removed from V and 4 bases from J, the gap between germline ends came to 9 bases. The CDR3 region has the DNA TGCGCCAGCAGCGACGGGGAAGGAAACACCATATATTTT. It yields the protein CASSDGEGNTIYF.

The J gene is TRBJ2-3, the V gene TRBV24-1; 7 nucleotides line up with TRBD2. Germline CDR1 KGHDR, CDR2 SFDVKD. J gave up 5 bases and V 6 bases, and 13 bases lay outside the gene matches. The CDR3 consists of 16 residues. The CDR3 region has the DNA TGTGCCACCAGTTATTCTGGCGCGGGAGAGGGAGATACGCAGTATTTT. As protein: CATSYSGAGEGDTQYF.

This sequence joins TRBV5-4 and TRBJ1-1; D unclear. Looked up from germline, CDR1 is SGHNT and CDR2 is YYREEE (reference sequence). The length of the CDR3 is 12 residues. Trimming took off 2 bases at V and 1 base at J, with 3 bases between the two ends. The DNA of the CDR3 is TGTGCCAGCAGCTTCAGGAACACTGAAGCTTTCTTT. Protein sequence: CASSFRNTEAFF.

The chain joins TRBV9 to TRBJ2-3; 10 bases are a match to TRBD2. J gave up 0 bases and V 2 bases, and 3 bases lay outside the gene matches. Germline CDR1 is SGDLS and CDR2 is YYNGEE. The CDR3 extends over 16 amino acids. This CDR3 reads CASSVSGGRSTDTQYF. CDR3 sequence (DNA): TGTGCCAGCAGCGTTAGCGGGGGGAGAAGCACAGATACGCAGTATTTT. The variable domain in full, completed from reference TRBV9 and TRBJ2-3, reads DSGVTQTPKHLITATGQRVTLRCSPRSGDLSVYWYQQSLDQGLQFLIQYYNGEERAKGNILERFSAQQFPDLHSELNLSSLELGDSALYFCASSVSGGRSTDTQYFGPGTRLTVL.